This TCR beta chain was retrieved from a study of cytomegalovirus exposure and HLA in healthy donors. Worth noting for this clone: Its specificity is unknown.

This PCR relied on a set of 60 Vbeta primers and 13 Jbeta primers. The repertoire was sequenced with immunoSEQ multiplex PCR; TCRdb's copy has only in-frame clones and lacks some. This sample's table reports about 58,000 clones. The V gene end was trimmed by 4 bases and the J gene end by 3 bases; junction bases not matched to a gene: 7. The CDR3 runs to 15 residues. The germline CDR1 and CDR2 sequences are SGHRS and YFSETQ. Study outcomes and limitations: Presence/absence comparisons presumed near-even sequencing depth among donors. TCR beta V- and J-gene trimming, according to a later analysis, was linked to a missense DCLRE1C variant. Investigators reported some 150 TCR beta chains as tied to cytomegalovirus. From TCR beta sequences, most subjects' HLA-A and HLA-B alleles were reportedly predicted accurately.

This receptor was obtained from a woman in her late teens or twenties in good health and CMV-seronegative. Specimen: PBMCs. V usage is TRBV5-1 and J usage is TRBJ1-2, with TRBD1 matching over 9 bases. CDR3 sequence (DNA): TGCGCCAGCAGCGGACAGGGGCCGGGGGACTATGGCTACACCTTC. It codes for CASSGQGPGDYGYTF.